Listed here are 22 T cell receptor beta chains from one sample, sequenced in a study of human T cells and chemical hapten exposure. TCRdb independently ran MiXCR on the RACE reads; one entry per CDR3 protein. The sample records tens of thousands of distinct CDR3 sequences, approximately 11% being singletons. The time point was: pre-sensitization, week 0. Treatment reported: therapeutic diphenylcyclopropenone sensitization with weekly scalp DPC. Material: whole blood, obtained in connection with sensitization to the hapten diphenylcyclopropenone (DPC). Source of these receptors: a woman in her 50s with alopecia areata. Some clones in this sample may be carry-over from other donors' samples.

This clonotype was recorded at least ten times. This chain joins TRBV2 and TRBJ2-3, with unresolved D. This CDR3 comprises 13 residues. Germline CDR1 SNHLY, CDR2 FYNNEI. V lost 5 bases and J 2 bases, leaving 8 bases between the germline ends. In DNA form, the CDR3 reads TGTGCCAGCAGTTTTCTAAACACAGATACGCAGTATTTT. Encoded protein: CASSFLNTDTQYF. Variable domain in full (rest from reference TRBV2 and TRBJ2-3): EPEVTQTPSHQVTQMGQEVILRCVPISNHLYFYWYRQILGQKVEFLVSFYNNEISEKSEIFDDQFSVERPDGSNFTLKIRSTKLEDSAMYFCASSFLNTDTQYFGPGTRLTVL.

The chain is built from TRBV29-1 and TRBJ2-5, with a weak D call TRBD2 (6 bases). This CDR3 has 14 residues. Germline lookup yields CDR1 SQVTM and CDR2 ANQGSEA. Trimming took off 4 bases at V and 5 bases at J, with 17 bases between the two ends. The CDR3 sequence is CSVGFGGLSETQYF. The CDR3 nucleotides read TGCAGCGTTGGCTTTGGGGGACTGAGTGAGACCCAGTACTTC.

Only a few counts were recorded for this clonotype. The gene calls are TRBV6-2 or TRBV6-3 and TRBJ2-7; 7 bases match TRBD2. This CDR3 spans 15 amino acids. Germline V gene lookup returns CDR1 MNHEY and CDR2 SVGEGT. Germline trimming cut 8 bases from V and 7 bases from J; bases unmatched to any gene: 17. The CDR3 sequence: CASDPREAGPREQYF. The CDR3 DNA follows: TGTGCCAGCGACCCCCGGGAGGCAGGGCCGCGGGAGCAGTACTTC.

Ten or more counts support this clonotype. This chain links TRBV5-1 with TRBJ1-1; 7 bases map to TRBD1. The CDR3 is 16 amino acids. The germline V gene has CDR1 SGHRS and CDR2 YFSETQ. With V trimmed by 3 bases and J by 1 base, 9 bases remained unmatched. CDR3 nucleotides: TGCGCCAGCAGCTACTGGACAGGACCGAAGAACACTGAAGCTTTCTTT. This encodes CASSYWTGPKNTEAFF.

This clonotype was observed a few times. This chain connects TRBV4-3 to TRBJ2-1; TRBD1 matches 11 bases. After removal of 9 bases from V and 2 bases from J, the junction contained 15 bases not matched to a gene. CDR3 length: 18 residues. The V gene's germline CDR1 is LGHNA and CDR2 YSLEER. This CDR3 reads CASIRTGGLLLPYNEQFF. The DNA of the CDR3 is TGCGCCAGTATAAGGACAGGGGGCCTCCTTTTACCCTACAATGAGCAGTTCTTC.

This clonotype occurred many times. The chain links TRBV18 to TRBJ1-1; TRBD1 matches at 7 bases. V shed 5 bases, J shed 3 bases, and the junction held 9 bases outside the gene matches. CDR1 and CDR2 from the germline V gene are KGHSH and LQKENI. This CDR3 has 15 amino acids. The CDR3 DNA follows: TGTGCCAGCTCAAACAATGACAGGGCCGACACTGAAGCTTTCTTT. It specifies CASSNNDRADTEAFF.

This clonotype was seen many times. V usage is TRBV7-2 and J usage is TRBJ2-3, with D possibly matching TRBD2 (6 bases). The CDR3 extends over 14 amino acids. Trimming pared 5 bases from V and 8 bases from J, leaving 17 bases between. Germline lookup yields CDR1 SGHTA and CDR2 FQGNSA. The CDR3 DNA reads TGTGCCAGCAGCCAGAGACTAGTTCTTGGTACGCAGTATTTT. Protein product: CASSQRLVLGTQYF.

This clonotype has a handful of counts. This chain connects TRBV10-3 to TRBJ1-5; no firm D call. The germline gives CDR1 ENHRY, CDR2 SYGVKD. There are 12 residues in the CDR3. Trimming took off 8 bases at V and 3 bases at J, with 8 bases between the two ends. CDR3: CAISPTNQPQHF. The CDR3 region has the DNA TGTGCCATCTCGCCGACCAATCAGCCCCAGCATTTT.

This chain connects TRBV7-9 to TRBJ2-7, with D tentatively TRBD1 (6 bases). Between the trimmed V and J ends, which lost 1 base and 5 bases, there was a span of 15 bases. The CDR3 contains 15 residues. The germline CDR1 and CDR2 sequences are SEHNR and FQNEAQ (reference sequence). In DNA, the CDR3 is TGTGCCAGCAGCTTAGTTACAACAGGGCCGGACGAGCAGTACTTC. This gives the protein CASSLVTTGPDEQYF.

The CDR3 protein is CSVGVGNTEAFF. The CDR3 nucleotides are TGCAGCGTTGGGGTTGGGAACACTGAAGCTTTCTTT. J is TRBJ1-1 and V is TRBV29-1; D uncertain. The CDR3 covers 12 residues. CDR1 is SQVTM and CDR2 is ANQGSEA in the germline V gene. Trimming removed 4 bases from V and 1 base from J, with 7 bases in between.

The V call is TRBV20-1, the J call TRBJ2-7; a possible D gene is TRBD1 (6 bases). The CDR3 totals 11 residues. The ends were cut back, 6 bases at V and 6 bases at J, with 12 bases in the middle. Looked up from germline, CDR1 is DFQATT and CDR2 is SNEGSKA (reference sequence). The CDR3 sequence is CSARGGPEQYF. The CDR3 DNA reads TGCAGTGCCCGAGGGGGACCCGAGCAGTACTTC.

This clonotype was observed a few times. The gene calls are TRBV5-5 and TRBJ2-2; D gene ambiguous. Germline lookup yields CDR1 SGHKS and CDR2 YYEKEE (reference sequence). The length of the CDR3 is 15 residues. V was cut by 2 bases and J by 4 bases, with 12 bases left in between. The CDR3 nucleotides are TGTGCCAGCAGCTTTCAAGTTCTCTTCACCGGGGAGCTGTTTTTT. Amino acid sequence: CASSFQVLFTGELFF.

This clonotype has a count of ten or more. The V and J genes are TRBV5-1 and TRBJ1-1; D may be TRBD1 (5 bases). Germline loops: CDR1 SGHRS, CDR2 YFSETQ. The CDR3 consists of 12 residues. The ends were cut back, 3 bases at V and 11 bases at J, with 14 bases in the middle. In DNA, the CDR3 is TGCGCCAGCAGCTCGCAGGGCTCCGGGGCTTTCTTT. Its protein product is CASSSQGSGAFF.

CDR3 nucleotide sequence: TGTGCCAGCAGGGGGACAGGGAGCGCGGGAGGGAACGAGCAGTACTTC. It codes for CASRGTGSAGGNEQYF. The V and J genes are TRBV28 and TRBJ2-7, with D possibly called TRBD1 or TRBD2 (9 bases each). This CDR3 has 16 amino acids. With 6 bases removed from V and 5 bases from J, the gap between germline ends came to 23 bases. Germline V gives CDR1 MDHEN, CDR2 SYDVKM. The full variable domain, with the rest looked up from reference TRBV28 and TRBJ2-7, is DVKVTQSSRYLVKRTGEKVFLECVQDMDHENMFWYRQDPGLGLRLIYFSYDVKMKEKGDIPEGYSVSREKKERFSLILESASTNQTSMYLCASRGTGSAGGNEQYFGPGTRLTVT.

The CDR3, as DNA: TGCAGCGTTGAAGATCTTGGGGGCCTGAGCACAGATACGCAGTATTTT. Translating gives CSVEDLGGLSTDTQYF. The chain recombines TRBV29-1 with TRBJ2-3, with D possibly being TRBD1 (6 bases). Trimming took 0 bases from V and 0 from J, leaving 13 bases between them. CDR3 length: 16 residues. Germline loops: CDR1 SQVTM, CDR2 ANQGSEA.

This sequence joins TRBV11-2 and TRBJ2-7; 8 bases line up with TRBD1. Germline trimming cut 5 bases from V and 4 bases from J; bases unmatched to any gene: 10. This CDR3 comprises 15 residues. CDR1 is SGHAT and CDR2 is FQNNGV in the germline V gene. Written as DNA, the CDR3 is TGTGCCAGCAGCCGACCTGGGACAGGCGGATACGAGCAGTACTTC. Translation gives CASSRPGTGGYEQYF.

Regarding this clonotype: Just one base apart from a much larger clone, this may be a read error. The chain uses TRBV6-2 or TRBV6-3 and TRBJ1-1; a weak D match, TRBD1 (6 bases). This CDR3 is built from 16 residues. The germline V gene has CDR1 MNHEY and CDR2 SVGEGT. V shed 5 bases and J shed 1 base, with 17 bases lying between them. Here the CDR3 reads CASSGQTTLRNTEAFF. DNA for the CDR3: TGTGCCAGCAGTGGACAGACCACCCTTAGGAACACTGAAGCTTTCTTT.

This clonotype was counted many times. This chain's CDR3 is CASSLETYEQYF. CDR3 coding DNA: TGTGCCAGCAGCTTGGAAACCTACGAGCAGTACTTC. This chain connects TRBV7-2 to TRBJ2-7; D unresolved. The V and J ends lost 3 bases and 2 bases respectively, with 5 bases between them. The CDR3 is 12 residues long. Germline CDR1 reads SGHTA; CDR2 reads FQGNSA.

This clonotype was observed a few times. V usage is TRBV6-2 or TRBV6-3 and J usage is TRBJ1-4; 7 bases fit TRBD1. CDR1 and CDR2 (germline): MNHEY, SVGEGT. With V trimmed by 6 bases and J by 6 bases, 7 bases remained unmatched. The CDR3 totals 14 residues. The CDR3 DNA follows: TGTGCCAGCAGCCGGCAGGGGGGATATGAAAAACTGTTTTTT. As protein: CASSRQGGYEKLFF.

This chain uses TRBV7-8 with TRBJ1-2; D is perhaps TRBD1 (5 bases). The germline gives CDR1 SGHVS, CDR2 FQNEAQ. V was pared by 5 bases and J by 8 bases, with 24 bases between. CDR3 size: 16 residues. The CDR3 spells CASSARSLGLGLGYTF. Written as DNA, the CDR3 is TGTGCCAGCAGCGCCCGGTCTCTGGGACTGGGTCTAGGCTACACCTTC.

In this sample, this clonotype turned up many times. The rearrangement joins TRBV18 to TRBJ2-2; D tentatively fits TRBD1 or TRBD2 (5 bases each). This CDR3 spans 20 amino acids. Germline assignment: CDR1 KGHSH and CDR2 LQKENI. Trimming took off 1 base at V and 1 base at J, with 22 bases between the two ends. The CDR3 sequence: CASSPLPTAGASENTGELFF. Here the CDR3 DNA reads TGTGCCAGCTCACCACTACCGACAGCCGGGGCCTCGGAGAACACCGGGGAGCTGTTTTTT.

This clonotype was counted a few times. The chain joins TRBV6-5 to TRBJ1-4, with D unresolved. Germline CDR1 and CDR2: MNHEY and SVGAGI. CDR3 length equals 12 residues. V was shortened by 6 bases and J by 14 bases, with 16 bases between the two germline ends. The CDR3 loop is CASRPSAGHLFF. The CDR3 coding sequence is TGTGCCAGCAGACCCTCCGCAGGCCACCTGTTTTTT.